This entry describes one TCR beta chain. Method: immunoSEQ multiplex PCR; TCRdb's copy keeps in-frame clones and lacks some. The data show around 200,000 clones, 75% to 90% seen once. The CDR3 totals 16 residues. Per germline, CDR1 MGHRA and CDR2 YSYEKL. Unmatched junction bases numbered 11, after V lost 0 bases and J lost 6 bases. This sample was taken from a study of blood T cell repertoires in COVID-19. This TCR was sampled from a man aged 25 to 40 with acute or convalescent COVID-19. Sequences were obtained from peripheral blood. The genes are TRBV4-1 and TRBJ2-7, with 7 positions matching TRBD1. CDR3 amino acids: CASSQDRTGPLGEQYF. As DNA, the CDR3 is TGCGCCAGCAGCCAAGATCGGACAGGCCCCTTAGGCGAGCAGTACTTC.